This note documents a single T cell receptor beta chain sequence. Its antigen is unknown. This sample stems from a study of CXCR3-negative and CXCR3-positive naive CD8 T cells. Points from the study as a whole: CXCR3-expressing naive cells carried TRB CDR3s more hydrophobic than those of CXCR3-negative naive cells.

The CDR3 extends over 15 amino acids. The V gene's germline CDR1 is LNHDA and CDR2 SQIVND (reference sequence). Each TRB cDNA library was prepared by 5' RACE (with UMI labels). TCRdb reworked the 5' RACE reads into one entry per CDR3 protein, no DNA. This sample's clone table lists 150,000 or so distinct CDR3 sequences. The source is a human donor in good health. Some clones in this sample may be carry-over from other donors' samples. The sequenced sample was naive CXCR3+ CD8+ T cells from blood. Specified subset: CD45RO-CCR7+CD27+CD95- naive CD8+ T cells expressing CXCR3 (TNR3+). The J gene is TRBJ1-6, the V gene TRBV19; as DNA is missing, the TRBD1 call by TCRdb cannot be tested. The CDR3 is CASRTLTGGNSPLHF.